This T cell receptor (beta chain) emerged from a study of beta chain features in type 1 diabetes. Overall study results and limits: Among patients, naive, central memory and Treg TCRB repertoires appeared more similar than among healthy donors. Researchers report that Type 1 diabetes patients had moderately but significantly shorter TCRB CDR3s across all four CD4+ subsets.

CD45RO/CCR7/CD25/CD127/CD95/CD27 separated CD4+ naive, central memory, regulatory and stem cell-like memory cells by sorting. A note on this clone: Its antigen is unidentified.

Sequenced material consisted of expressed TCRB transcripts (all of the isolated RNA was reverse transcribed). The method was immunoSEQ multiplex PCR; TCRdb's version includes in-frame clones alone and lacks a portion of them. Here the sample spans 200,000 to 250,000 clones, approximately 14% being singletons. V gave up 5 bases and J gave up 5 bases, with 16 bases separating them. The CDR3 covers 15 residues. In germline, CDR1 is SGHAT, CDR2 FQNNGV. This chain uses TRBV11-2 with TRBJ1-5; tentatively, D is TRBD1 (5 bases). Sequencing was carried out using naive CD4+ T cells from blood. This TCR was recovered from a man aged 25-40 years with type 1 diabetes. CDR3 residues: CASSPTVGGDQPQHF. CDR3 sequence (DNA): TGTGCCAGCAGCCCGACAGTTGGGGGGGATCAGCCCCAGCATTTT.